This passage covers 8 T cell receptor beta chains from one sample sequenced in a study of CD8+CD57+ T cells in acquired aplastic anemia. Profiles of TCR beta VDJ and CDR3 were generated from a genomic DNA template. A single record per CDR3 protein comes from TCRdb applying MiXCR to the reads. The sample lists some 160,000 distinct CDR3 sequences, roughly 50% occurring once. CD8+CD57+ cell expansion, shown by flow cytometry, had occurred in the patients selected for sequencing. Sequenced material: sorted CD4+, CD8+, or CD8+CD57+ T cells (not recorded which) from PBMCs. The receptors were sampled from a human donor with aplastic anemia.

This clonotype came up many times. V and J are TRBV19 and TRBJ1-1; D uncertain. Per germline, CDR1 LNHDA and CDR2 SQIVND (reference sequence). The CDR3 loop spans 14 amino acids. V lost 4 bases and J lost 6, with 15 bases in between. CDR3 sequence (DNA): TGTGCCAGTAGTACCCTCTTTCCTTACTCTGAAGCTTTCTTT. It translates to CASSTLFPYSEAFF.

The table lists this clonotype with many counts. The chain combines TRBV4-1 with TRBJ2-7; no firm D call. CDR1 is MGHRA and CDR2 is YSYEKL in the germline V gene. The V gene lost 0 bases and the J gene lost 0 bases, with 15 bases spanning the gap. The CDR3 runs to 17 residues. The CDR3 DNA reads TGCGCCAGCAGCCAAGAATCAGGCGTCAGTAACTCCTACGAGCAGTACTTC. Protein sequence: CASSQESGVSNSYEQYF.

This clonotype was detected a few times. A much larger clone lies one base from this, so it may be a read error. The chain combines TRBV7-2 with TRBJ1-5; D ambiguous. Germline loops: CDR1 SGHTA, CDR2 FQGNSA. The ends were cut back, 3 bases at V and 0 bases at J, with 6 bases in the middle. The CDR3 totals 14 residues. The CDR3 is CASSFGYSNQPQHF. The CDR3 DNA reads as TGTGCCAGCAGCTTTGGCTATAGCAATCAGCCCCAGCATTTT.

The table lists this clonotype with many counts. The rearrangement joins TRBV9 to TRBJ2-5; 7 bases are a match to TRBD1. The germline V gene encodes CDR1 SGDLS and CDR2 YYNGEE. V was pared by 2 bases and J by 3 bases, with 4 bases of the junction left unmatched. The CDR3 extends over 14 amino acids. The CDR3 DNA reads as TGTGCCAGCAGCGTCCCCGGGACAGAAGAGACCCAGTACTTC. Its translation: CASSVPGTEETQYF.

This clonotype was seen more than once but under ten times. The gene calls are TRBV10-3 and TRBJ2-1; a weak D match, TRBD2 (5 bases). This CDR3 is built from 12 residues. Germline lookup yields CDR1 ENHRY and CDR2 SYGVKD. Trimming cost V 2 bases and J 7 bases, with 6 bases left between them. DNA for the CDR3: TGTGCCATCAGTGAGCCGGGGAATGAGCAGTTCTTC. This codes for CAISEPGNEQFF.

This clonotype was seen more than once but under ten times. The chain combines TRBV29-1 with TRBJ1-6; perhaps TRBD1 as D (5 bases). The CDR3 runs to 13 residues. The V end was cut by 5 bases, the J end by 9 bases, with 14 bases between. Germline-derived CDR1 and CDR2 are SQVTM and ANQGSEA. This CDR3 reads CSVRDEDSSPLHF. The CDR3 DNA is TGCAGCGTTCGGGACGAGGATAGTTCACCCCTCCACTTT.

In its sample, this clonotype was seen many times. The rearrangement joins TRBV5-1 to TRBJ1-3; D uncertain. The germline V gene has CDR1 SGHRS and CDR2 YFSETQ. CDR3 length equals 18 residues. V lost 4 bases and J 0 bases, leaving 20 bases between the germline ends. CDR3 sequence reads: CASSLTPSDTDSGNTIYF. For the CDR3, the DNA is TGCGCCAGCAGCCTAACCCCAAGTGACACAGACTCTGGAAACACCATATATTTT.

In DNA form, the CDR3 reads TGTGCCAGCACCACGGACAGGGCTGGAAACACCATATATTTT. It specifies CASTTDRAGNTIYF. The chain combines TRBV2 with TRBJ1-3; 8 bases line up with TRBD1. From germline, CDR1 is SNHLY and CDR2 FYNNEI. The CDR3 consists of 14 residues. The V and J ends lost 7 bases and 2 bases, in that order; junction bases with no gene match: 4.